This T cell receptor (beta chain) is drawn from a study of OX40 agonist ivuxolimab in advanced cancers. In the study overall: Patients were dosed with the agonistic anti-OX40 (CD134) antibody ivuxolimab. Every 2 weeks, patients received ivuxolimab intravenously, dosed at 0.01 to 10 mg/kg. Three patients had partial responses: one hepatocellular carcinoma, two cutaneous melanoma.

The CDR3 loop spans 15 amino acids. Germline V lookup: CDR1 SGHNT, CDR2 YYREEE (reference sequence). V dropped 2 bases and J dropped 9; count of bases not matched to a gene: 9. The method was immunoSEQ multiplex PCR; TCRdb's version includes in-frame clones alone and lacks a portion of them. The sample shows around 53,000 clones, roughly 84% of them seen only once. This clone was seen a handful of times. The specimen was CD4+ or CD8+ T cells sorted from blood, collected in a trial of the OX40 agonist ivuxolimab. The chain has TRBV5-4 and TRBJ2-1; the match to TRBD2 covers 9 bases. The receptor comes from an adult with an advanced solid tumor such as melanoma, head and neck, liver or kidney cancer. CDR3 residues: CASSFGGRAGGEQFF. In DNA, the CDR3 is TGTGCCAGCAGCTTTGGCGGGAGGGCCGGAGGTGAGCAGTTCTTC.